This TCR beta chain was identified in a study of blood T cell repertoires in COVID-19. Study as a whole: Acute and convalescent COVID-19 samples came from the United States, Italy and Spain.

V lost 6 bases and J lost 2, with 8 bases in between. The V gene's germline CDR1 is KGHSH and CDR2 LQKENI. The CDR3 length is 12 residues. Per the study methods: Amplification from reference gene primers served as the basis for estimated nucleated cell counts. TCRdb keeps only in-frame clones here, not all; method: immunoSEQ multiplex PCR. V and J calls and clone size come straight from that table; D and trimming were deduced from the DNA. In the table there are 200,000 or so clones, 80% to 85% of which are singletons. Sequences were obtained from peripheral blood. The rearrangement links TRBV18 to TRBJ2-7; possibly TRBD2 for D (6 bases). The sequence derives from a woman aged 60-75 years who had recovered from COVID-19. The CDR3 protein is CASSPGAYEQYF. CDR3 coding DNA: TGTGCCAGCTCCCCGGGGGCCTACGAGCAGTACTTC.